Below are 5 T cell receptor beta chains sequenced from a single sample in a study of blood T cell repertoires in COVID-19. TCRdb's copy holds only in-frame clones and misses some; the assay was immunoSEQ multiplex PCR. The sample has roughly 250,000 clones, roughly 80% seen once. The sample was peripheral blood. Every receptor here comes from a man aged 50-59 years with active or convalescent COVID-19.

V usage is TRBV10-3 and J usage is TRBJ1-2; no clear D gene. CDR1 is ENHRY, CDR2 SYGVKD, per germline. CDR3 length: 12 amino acids. V gave up 4 bases and J gave up 7 bases, with 10 bases separating them. Written as DNA, the CDR3 is TGTGCCATCAGTGGAGACACGGCTGGCTACACCTTC. Amino acids: CAISGDTAGYTF.

The V gene is TRBV30, the J gene TRBJ2-1, with TRBD2 matching over 10 bases. Germline loops: CDR1 GTSNPN, CDR2 SVGIG (reference sequence). The junction had 7 bases not matched to a gene; V was cut back by 4 bases and J by 7 bases. The CDR3 is 14 residues long. Here the CDR3 DNA reads TGTGCCTGGAATAAAGCGGGGGGGCGTAATGAGCAGTTCTTC. It encodes CAWNKAGGRNEQFF. The full variable domain, in which reference TRBV30 and TRBJ2-1 provide the parts outside the CDR3, is SQTIHQWPATLVQPVGSPLSLECTVEGTSNPNLYWYRQAAGRGLQLLFYSVGIGQISSEVPQNLSASRPQDRQFILSSKKLLLSDSGFYLCAWNKAGGRNEQFFGPGTRLTVL.

CDR3 DNA: TGTGCCAGCACCCCCGGGACTAAGACCTACGAGCAGTACTTC. This translates into CASTPGTKTYEQYF. The V and J genes are TRBV9 and TRBJ2-7; 7 nucleotides line up with TRBD2. From germline, CDR1 is SGDLS and CDR2 YYNGEE. The CDR3 has 14 amino acids. The V and J ends lost 6 bases and 2 bases, in that order; junction bases with no gene match: 8.

This chain links TRBV30 with TRBJ1-5; TRBD1 aligns across 8 bases. CDR3 size: 19 residues. Trimming took 2 bases from V and 1 from J; bases not matched to a gene: 16. Looked up from germline, CDR1 is GTSNPN and CDR2 is SVGIG (reference sequence). CDR3 bases: TGTGCCTGGAGTTTAATTAGGACCACAGGGGGATTAAGCAATCAGCCCCAGCATTTT. Residues: CAWSLIRTTGGLSNQPQHF.

The chain joins TRBV19 to TRBJ1-5; no clear D gene. CDR1 is LNHDA and CDR2 is SQIVND in the germline V gene (reference sequence). Trimming pared 7 bases from V and 6 bases from J, leaving 16 bases between. This CDR3 has 14 amino acids. The DNA of the CDR3 is TGTGCCAGTACCGACACAGTTGTCTCTCAGCCCCAGCATTTT. Translated: CASTDTVVSQPQHF.